This TCR beta chain was identified in a study of shared clonotypes between healthy human individuals. Study-wide findings and caveats: Naive subsets generally exceeded memory subsets in estimated richness. Investigators collected only blood, and repertoires in tissues likely differ. Shared clonotypes across all four donors exceeded non-shared ones in generation probability.

The data were produced by immunoSEQ multiplex PCR, yet TCRdb's version contains in-frame clones alone and is incomplete. The sample includes roughly 2.5 million clones, more than 80% of them seen just once. Turning to this clone: The antigen remains unidentified.

V was pared by 2 bases and J by 8 bases, with 10 bases of the junction left unmatched. Per germline, CDR1 SGHNT and CDR2 YYREEE (reference sequence). The length of the CDR3 is 15 residues. Sequencing was carried out using naive CD4+ T cells sorted from blood. Regarding subset: CD45RA+ positively selected. The rearrangement links TRBV5-4 to TRBJ2-1; 7 bases align to TRBD1. This TCR derives from a young man in good health. CDR3 sequence reads: CASSLSGTVTYEQFF. The CDR3 DNA is TGTGCCAGCAGCTTAAGTGGGACAGTCACTTATGAGCAGTTCTTC.